The 2 T cell receptor beta chains reported below all come from one sample, sequenced in a study of T-cell memory formation after mild COVID-19. Using its own MiXCR run on the 5' RACE reads, TCRdb lists one record per CDR3 protein. The table lists 400,000 to 500,000 distinct CDR3 sequences, 15% to 20% of them singletons, with approximately 8.4% in the top ten. The specimen sequenced was PBMCs or a T cell subset sorted from them (not recorded which). The receptors shown here come from an adult woman who had mild COVID-19 (a few samples of this study predate the infection). Cell type and time point are not known.

This chain links TRBV12-3 or TRBV12-4 with TRBJ2-5; D gene unclear. The CDR3 sequence is 14 residues long. Trimming stripped 6 bases from V and 4 bases from J, with 15 bases between. CDR3 nucleotide sequence: TGTGCCAGCAGCCTAGGGCCCAGTCGAGAGACCCAGTACTTC. Amino acid sequence: CASSLGPSRETQYF.

A few counts support this clonotype. The chain joins TRBV5-4 to TRBJ2-5; D is undetermined. V shed 4 bases and J shed 5 bases, with 9 bases lying between them. CDR1 is SGHNT and CDR2 is YYREEE in the germline V gene (reference sequence). CDR3 length: 12 amino acids. This chain's CDR3 is CASSPDVETQYF. The CDR3 DNA sequence: TGTGCCAGCAGCCCGGATGTGGAGACCCAGTACTTC.